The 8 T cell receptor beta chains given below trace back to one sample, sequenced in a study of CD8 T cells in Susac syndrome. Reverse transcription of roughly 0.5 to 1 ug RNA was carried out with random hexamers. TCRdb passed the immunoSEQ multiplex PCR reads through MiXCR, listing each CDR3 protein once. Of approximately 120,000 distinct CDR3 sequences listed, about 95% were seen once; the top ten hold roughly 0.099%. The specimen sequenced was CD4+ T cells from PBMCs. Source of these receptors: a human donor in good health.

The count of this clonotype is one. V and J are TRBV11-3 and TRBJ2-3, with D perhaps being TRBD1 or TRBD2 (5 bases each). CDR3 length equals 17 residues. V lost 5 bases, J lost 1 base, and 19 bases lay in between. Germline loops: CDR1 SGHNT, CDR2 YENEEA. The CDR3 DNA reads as TGTGCCAGCAGCACGCAGGGCCGAGGGCGCCGCACAGATACGCAGTATTTT. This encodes CASSTQGRGRRTDTQYF.

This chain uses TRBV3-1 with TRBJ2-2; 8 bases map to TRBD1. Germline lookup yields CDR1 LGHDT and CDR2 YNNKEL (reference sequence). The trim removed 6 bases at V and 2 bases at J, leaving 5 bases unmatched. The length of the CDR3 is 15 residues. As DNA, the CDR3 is TGTGCCAGCAGACAGGGACAGGTTAACACCGGGGAGCTGTTTTTT. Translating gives CASRQGQVNTGELFF.

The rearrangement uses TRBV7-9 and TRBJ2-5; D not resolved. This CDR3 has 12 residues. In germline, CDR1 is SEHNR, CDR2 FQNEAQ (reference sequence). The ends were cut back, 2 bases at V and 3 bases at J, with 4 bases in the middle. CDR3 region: CASSLREETQYF. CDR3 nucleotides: TGTGCCAGCAGCTTAAGGGAAGAGACCCAGTACTTC.

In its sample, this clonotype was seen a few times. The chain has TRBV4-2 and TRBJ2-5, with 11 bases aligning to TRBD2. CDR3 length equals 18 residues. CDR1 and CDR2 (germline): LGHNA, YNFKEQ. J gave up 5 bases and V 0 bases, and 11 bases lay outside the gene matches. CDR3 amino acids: CASSQDASGGRVVETQYF. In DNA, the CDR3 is TGTGCCAGCAGCCAAGATGCTAGCGGGGGGCGCGTGGTGGAGACCCAGTACTTC.

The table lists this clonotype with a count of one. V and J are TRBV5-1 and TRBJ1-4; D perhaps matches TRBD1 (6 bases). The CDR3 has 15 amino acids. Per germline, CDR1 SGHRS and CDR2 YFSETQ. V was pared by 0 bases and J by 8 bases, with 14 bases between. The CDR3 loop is CASSLDTGLGEKLFF. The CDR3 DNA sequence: TGCGCCAGCAGCTTGGATACAGGGTTGGGCGAAAAACTGTTTTTT.

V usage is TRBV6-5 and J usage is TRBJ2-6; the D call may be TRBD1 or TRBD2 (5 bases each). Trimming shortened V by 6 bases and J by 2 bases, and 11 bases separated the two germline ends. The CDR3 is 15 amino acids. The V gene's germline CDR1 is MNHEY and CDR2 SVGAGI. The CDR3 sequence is CASRGEQTGANVLTF. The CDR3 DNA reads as TGTGCCAGCAGGGGGGAGCAGACTGGGGCCAACGTCCTGACTTTC.

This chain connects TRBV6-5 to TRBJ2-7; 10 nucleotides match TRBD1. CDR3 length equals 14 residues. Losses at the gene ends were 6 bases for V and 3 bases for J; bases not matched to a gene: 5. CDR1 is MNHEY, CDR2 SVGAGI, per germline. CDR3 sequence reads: CASRRDRGFYEQYF. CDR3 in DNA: TGTGCCAGCAGGAGGGACAGGGGATTCTACGAGCAGTACTTC.

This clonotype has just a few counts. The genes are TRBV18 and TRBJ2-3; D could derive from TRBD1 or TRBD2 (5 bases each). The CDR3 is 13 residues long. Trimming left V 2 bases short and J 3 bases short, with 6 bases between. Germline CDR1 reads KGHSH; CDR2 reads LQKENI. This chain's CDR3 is CASSPGGTDTQYF. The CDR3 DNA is TGTGCCAGCTCACCAGGGGGAACAGATACGCAGTATTTT.